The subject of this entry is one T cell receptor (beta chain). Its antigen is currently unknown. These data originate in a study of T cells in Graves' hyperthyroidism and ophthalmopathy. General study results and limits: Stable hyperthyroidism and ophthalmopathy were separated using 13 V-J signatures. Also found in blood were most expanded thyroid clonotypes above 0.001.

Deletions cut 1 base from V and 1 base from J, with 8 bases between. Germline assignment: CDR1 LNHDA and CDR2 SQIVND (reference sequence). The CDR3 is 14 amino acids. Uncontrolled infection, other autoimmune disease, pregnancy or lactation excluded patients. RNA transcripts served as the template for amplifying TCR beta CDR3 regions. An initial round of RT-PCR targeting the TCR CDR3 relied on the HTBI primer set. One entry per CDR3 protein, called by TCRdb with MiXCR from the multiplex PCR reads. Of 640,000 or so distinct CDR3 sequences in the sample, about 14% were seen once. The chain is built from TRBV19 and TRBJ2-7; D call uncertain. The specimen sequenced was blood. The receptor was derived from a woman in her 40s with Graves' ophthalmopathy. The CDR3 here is CASSIVGGSYEQYF. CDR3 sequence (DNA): TGTGCCAGTAGTATAGTAGGCGGATCCTACGAGCAGTACTTC.